The clone carrying this T cell receptor beta chain appeared a few times. The antigen is undetermined. PCR was performed a second time for about 7 to 11 cycles using a sample-barcoded 5' primer and a J-beta primer mix. TCRdb re-derived calls from the 5' RACE reads in MiXCR, one entry per CDR3 protein. The sample gives 650,000 to 800,000 distinct CDR3 sequences, around 42% of which show up once; around 21% is in the top ten. The data were taken from a study of blood T cells in healthy people across ages. Overall study results and limits: Whereas aged donors had fewer naive CD4+ cells, long-lived donors had more of them and higher diversity. Age showed a roughly linear inverse relationship with TCR beta diversity per million T cells. In these data, TCR beta diversity tracked strongly with naive T cell percentage.

Trimming left V 0 bases short and J 5 bases short, with 13 bases between. Germline values: CDR1 MNHNS, CDR2 SASEGT. This CDR3 contains 15 residues. This receptor was identified in a man in his 60s in good health. Material for sequencing was blood. The chain employs TRBV6-1 and TRBJ2-5, with a weak D call TRBD2 (6 bases). CDR3 sequence (DNA): TGTGCCAGCAGTGAAGCGGAGGCAGGGAGGGAGACCCAGTACTTC. This encodes CASSEAEAGRETQYF.